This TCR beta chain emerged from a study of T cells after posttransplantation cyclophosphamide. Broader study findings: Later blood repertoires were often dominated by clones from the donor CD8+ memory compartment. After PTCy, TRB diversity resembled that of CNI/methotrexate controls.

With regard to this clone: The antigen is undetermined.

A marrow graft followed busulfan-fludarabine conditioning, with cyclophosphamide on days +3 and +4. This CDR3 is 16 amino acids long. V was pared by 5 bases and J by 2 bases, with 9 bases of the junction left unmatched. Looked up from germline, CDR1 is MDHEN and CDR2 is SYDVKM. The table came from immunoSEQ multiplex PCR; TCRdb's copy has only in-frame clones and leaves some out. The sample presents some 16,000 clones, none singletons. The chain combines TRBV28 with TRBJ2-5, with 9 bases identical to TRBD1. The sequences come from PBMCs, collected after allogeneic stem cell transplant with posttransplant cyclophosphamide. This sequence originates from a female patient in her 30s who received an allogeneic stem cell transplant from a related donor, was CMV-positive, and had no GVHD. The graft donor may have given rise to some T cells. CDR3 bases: TGTGCCAGCAGTATCCACAGGGGGCGCGTTCAAGAGACCCAGTACTTC. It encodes CASSIHRGRVQETQYF. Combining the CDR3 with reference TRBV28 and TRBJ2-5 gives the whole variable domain DVKVTQSSRYLVKRTGEKVFLECVQDMDHENMFWYRQDPGLGLRLIYFSYDVKMKEKGDIPEGYSVSREKKERFSLILESASTNQTSMYLCASSIHRGRVQETQYFGPGTRLLVL.